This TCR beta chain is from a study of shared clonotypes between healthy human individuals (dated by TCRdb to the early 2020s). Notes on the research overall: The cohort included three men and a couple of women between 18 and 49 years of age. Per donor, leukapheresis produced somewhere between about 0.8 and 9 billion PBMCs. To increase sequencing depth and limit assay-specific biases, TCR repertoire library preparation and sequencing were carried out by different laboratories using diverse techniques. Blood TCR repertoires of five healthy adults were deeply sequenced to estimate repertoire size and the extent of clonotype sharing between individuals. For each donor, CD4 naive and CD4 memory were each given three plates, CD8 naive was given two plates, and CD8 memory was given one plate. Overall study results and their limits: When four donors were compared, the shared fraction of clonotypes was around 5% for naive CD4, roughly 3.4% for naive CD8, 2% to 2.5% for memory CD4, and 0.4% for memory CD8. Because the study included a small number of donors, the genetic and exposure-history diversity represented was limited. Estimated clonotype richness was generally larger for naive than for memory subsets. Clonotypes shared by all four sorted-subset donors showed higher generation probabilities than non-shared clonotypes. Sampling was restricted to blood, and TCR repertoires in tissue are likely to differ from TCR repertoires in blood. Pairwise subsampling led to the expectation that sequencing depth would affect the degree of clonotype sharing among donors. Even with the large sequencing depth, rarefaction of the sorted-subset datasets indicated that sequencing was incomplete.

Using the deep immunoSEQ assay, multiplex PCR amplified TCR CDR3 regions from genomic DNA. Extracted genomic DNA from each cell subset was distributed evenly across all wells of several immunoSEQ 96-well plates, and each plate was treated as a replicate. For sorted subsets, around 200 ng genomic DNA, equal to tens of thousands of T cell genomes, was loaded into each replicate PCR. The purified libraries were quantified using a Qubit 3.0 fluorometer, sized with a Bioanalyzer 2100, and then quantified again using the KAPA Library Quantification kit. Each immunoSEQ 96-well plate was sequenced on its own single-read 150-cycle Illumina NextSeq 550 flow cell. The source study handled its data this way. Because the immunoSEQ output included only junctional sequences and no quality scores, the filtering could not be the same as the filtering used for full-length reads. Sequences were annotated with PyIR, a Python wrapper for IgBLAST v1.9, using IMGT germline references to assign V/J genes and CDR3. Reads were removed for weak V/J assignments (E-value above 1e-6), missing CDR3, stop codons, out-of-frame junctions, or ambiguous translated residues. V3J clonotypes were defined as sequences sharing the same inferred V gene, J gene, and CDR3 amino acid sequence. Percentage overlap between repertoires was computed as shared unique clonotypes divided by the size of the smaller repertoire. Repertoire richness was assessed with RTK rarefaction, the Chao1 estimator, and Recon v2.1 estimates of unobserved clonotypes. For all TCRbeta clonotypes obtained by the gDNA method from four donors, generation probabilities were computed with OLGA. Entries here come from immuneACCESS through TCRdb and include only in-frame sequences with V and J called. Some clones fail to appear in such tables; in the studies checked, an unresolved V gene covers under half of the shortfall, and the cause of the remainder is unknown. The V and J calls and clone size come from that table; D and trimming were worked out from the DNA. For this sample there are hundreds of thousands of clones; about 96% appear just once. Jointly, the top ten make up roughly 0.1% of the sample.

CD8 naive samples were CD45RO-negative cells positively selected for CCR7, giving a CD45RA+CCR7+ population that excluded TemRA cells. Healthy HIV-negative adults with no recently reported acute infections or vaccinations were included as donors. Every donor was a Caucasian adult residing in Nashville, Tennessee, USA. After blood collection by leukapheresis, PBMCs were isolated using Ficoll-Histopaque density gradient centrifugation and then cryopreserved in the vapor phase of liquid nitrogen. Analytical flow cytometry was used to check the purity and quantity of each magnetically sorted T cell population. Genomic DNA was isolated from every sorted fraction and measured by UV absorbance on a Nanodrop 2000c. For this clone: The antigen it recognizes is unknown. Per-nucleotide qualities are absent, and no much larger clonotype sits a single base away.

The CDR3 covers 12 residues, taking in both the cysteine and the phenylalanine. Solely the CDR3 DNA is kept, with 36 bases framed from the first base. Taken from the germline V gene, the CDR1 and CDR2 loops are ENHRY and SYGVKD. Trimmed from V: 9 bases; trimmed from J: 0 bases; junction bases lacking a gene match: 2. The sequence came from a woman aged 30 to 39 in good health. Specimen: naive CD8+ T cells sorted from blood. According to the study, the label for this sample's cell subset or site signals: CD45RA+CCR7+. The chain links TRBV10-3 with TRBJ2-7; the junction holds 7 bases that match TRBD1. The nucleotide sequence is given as TGTGCCATGGGACAGTCCTCCTACGAGCAGTACTTC. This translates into CAMGQSSYEQYF.